Listed below are T cell receptor beta chains from one sample, sequenced in a study of Graves' ophthalmopathy and Graves' hyperthyroidism. One entry per CDR3 protein, called by TCRdb with MiXCR from the multiplex PCR reads. In the table there are 300,000 to 400,000 distinct CDR3 sequences, about a sixth of which are singletons. The sample comprised peripheral blood. The source of these receptors is an adult woman with stable Graves' hyperthyroidism. Each CDR3 is given with its conserved first and last residue. The order of the fields is V gene, clone size, CDR3 length, CDR3 protein. Expanded clones are given a class, and other clones once, few, many or no size at all.

>TRBV9|many|15
CASSVVGLGNTEAFF
>TRBV20-1|NA|13
CSALEGGYNEQFF
>TRBV7-2|NA|15
CASSPDGWYQETQYF
>TRBV6-2/TRBV6-3|NA|12
CASTEPNQPQHF
>TRBV7-3|many|17
CASSLLGQGNGANVLTF
>TRBV5-1|NA|15
CASSLGDRVKETQYF
>TRBV27|few|15
CASSLGPSPAHEQFF
>TRBV5-1|many|14
CASSSGPAQETQYF
>TRBV7-9|many|14
CASSFRVGANVLTF
>TRBV12-3/TRBV12-4|many|13
CASSQSGNGELFF
>TRBV20-1|many|14
CSARDSPRRETQYF
>TRBV6-2/TRBV6-3|many|13
CASSYGPQETQYF
>TRBV6-2/TRBV6-3|NA|16
CASSSLALNANNEQFF
>TRBV30|many|14
CAWSVTSGGNEQYF
>TRBV19|NA|15
CASSINYLFVETQYF
>TRBV12-3/TRBV12-4|many|14
CASSPGLGPYEQYF
>TRBV4-2|many|15
CASSQDRGANSPLHF
>TRBV7-2|NA|13
CATTAWGKYEQYF
>TRBV12-3/TRBV12-4|many|15
CASSPGQGANTEAFF
>TRBV2|many|16
CASRSGSGTDTGELFF
>TRBV6-1|many|13
CASRVQGITEAFF
>TRBV6-1|many|11
CASSEPGQGVF